This T cell receptor beta chain stems from a study of cytomegalovirus exposure and HLA in healthy donors. The study's findings and limits: Association with HLA alleles at 0.05 false discovery rate was found for around 15,000 TCR beta sequences in a later analysis.

Germline CDR1 is MNHNY and CDR2 is SVGAGI (reference sequence). Germline trimming cut 2 bases from V and 11 bases from J; bases unmatched to any gene: 14. The CDR3 has 16 residues. Primers for the PCR totalled 60 Vbeta and 13 Jbeta. Profiled with immunoSEQ multiplex PCR; TCRdb holds only in-frame clones, not every one. The table shows some 67,000 clones, with over 75% occurring only once. On this clone itself: Its cognate antigen is unknown.

The origin of this receptor is a woman aged 25 to 39 in good health and CMV-seropositive. This chain uses TRBV6-6 with TRBJ1-5; 8 bases align to TRBD1. The sequenced sample consisted of PBMCs. The CDR3 region is CASSYPQGAGPGAQHF. The CDR3 DNA reads as TGTGCCAGCAGTTACCCCCAGGGGGCCGGGCCGGGAGCCCAGCATTTT.